The following is a T cell receptor beta chain sequence with its context. The sample originates from a study of blood T cell repertoires in COVID-19. Clones were read by immunoSEQ multiplex PCR, and TCRdb kept only the in-frame ones, dropping some. The sample holds about 350,000 clones; 70% to 90% are singletons and the top ten take roughly 6.6%. V was cut by 4 bases and J by 1 base, with 22 bases left in between. This CDR3 is 18 amino acids long. The V gene's germline CDR1 is LGHNA and CDR2 YNFKEQ. This TCR was recovered from an older woman with COVID-19, enrolled during active disease. The sequenced sample consisted of peripheral blood. V gene TRBV4-2 combines with J gene TRBJ2-5; a possible D gene is TRBD1 (6 bases). CDR3 region: CASSLQPPTGHVQETQYF. In DNA form, the CDR3 reads TGTGCCAGCAGCCTTCAACCCCCCACGGGACACGTCCAAGAGACCCAGTACTTC.